A selection of T cell receptor beta chains follows, all from one sample in a study of blood T cells in healthy people across ages. TCRdb re-analysed the 5' RACE reads in MiXCR, keeping a single row per CDR3 protein. The table records about 400,000 distinct CDR3 sequences, 52% of them present only once. Sequenced input: blood. The receptors were sampled from a man aged 55 to 69 in good health. Both conserved end residues are part of each CDR3. Fields, in order: clone size, D gene, V gene, J gene, CDR3 DNA, CDR3 protein. D genes are given only for firm matches. Only part of the rows carry a size: once, few, many, or a class if the clone is expanded.

>many|NA|TRBV20-1|TRBJ2-7
TGCAGTGCTAGAGATCAACGCAGCCCAACCTACGAGCAGTACTTC
CSARDQRSPTYEQYF
>NA|NA|TRBV7-2|TRBJ1-5
TGTGCCAGCAGCTTAGAGGTGGGGCCTAATCAGCCCCAGCATTTT
CASSLEVGPNQPQHF
>few|TRBD1|TRBV5-1|TRBJ2-7
TGCGCCAGCAGCTCTGGAGGGACAGGGTCCTACGAGCAGTACTTC
CASSSGGTGSYEQYF
>once|NA|TRBV12-3/TRBV12-4|TRBJ2-5
TGTGCCAGCAGTTTCAAGGGGACCCAGTACTTC
CASSFKGTQYF
>NA|TRBD1|TRBV27|TRBJ1-6
TGTGCCAGCAGTCCGTACCGACAGGGATTAGGGTCACCCCCCCACTTT
CASSPYRQGLGSPPHF
>few|NA|TRBV3-1|TRBJ2-7
TGTGCCAGCAGCCAAGATCCCCCCTACGAGCAGTACTTC
CASSQDPPYEQYF
>NA|NA|TRBV12-3/TRBV12-4|TRBJ2-7
TGTGCCAGCAGTTTACCCGGGATTCGACTTTACGAGCAGTACTTC
CASSLPGIRLYEQYF
>NA|TRBD1|TRBV2|TRBJ1-1
TGTGCCAGCAGTGGGGACAGTCACACTGAAGCTTTCTTT
CASSGDSHTEAFF
>NA|TRBD2|TRBV5-6|TRBJ2-1
TGTGCCAGCGGGACCGGGAGGGGGTTTGGGCAGTTCTTC
CASGTGRGFGQFF
>many|TRBD1|TRBV7-3|TRBJ2-5
TGTGCCAGCAGCCCTACCGGGACAGGGGGTATGGAGACCCAGTACTTC
CASSPTGTGGMETQYF
>NA|NA|TRBV29-1|TRBJ2-5
TGCAGCGTACCTAATCCCGGGACTTTCCACAATGAGCAGTACTTC
CSVPNPGTFHNEQYF
>many|NA|TRBV20-1|TRBJ2-3
TGCAGTGCTAGTAAGGCCCGGACGACCGCTCTCACAGATACGCAGTATTTT
CSASKARTTALTDTQYF
>many|NA|TRBV5-1|TRBJ2-3
TGCGCCAGCAGCTTGGAGCGACACCTGGGTTCTACGCAGTATTTT
CASSLERHLGSTQYF
>few|NA|TRBV7-2|TRBJ1-2
TGTGCCAGCAGCTTAGTGAGGGAGGGTGGCTACACCTTC
CASSLVREGGYTF
>NA|NA|TRBV20-1|TRBJ2-1
TGCAGTGCTAGGGGAGTGGGAGGCCAGAATTCCTACAATGAGCAGTTCTTC
CSARGVGGQNSYNEQFF
>NA|NA|TRBV7-8|TRBJ1-5
TGTGCCAGCAGCTTAGGCAGACGAGATCAGCCCCAGCATTTT
CASSLGRRDQPQHF
>NA|NA|TRBV15|TRBJ2-7
TGTGCCACCAAACCTCGCAGCTCCTACAATGAGCAGTACTTC
CATKPRSSYNEQYF
>once|NA|TRBV24-1|TRBJ2-5
TGTGCCACCAGTGATTGGTGGGGCCAGTACCAAGAGACCCAGTACTTC
CATSDWWGQYQETQYF
>NA|NA|TRBV21-1|TRBJ1-4
TGTGCCAGCAGCAAAGGGCCAGCCTGTAATGAAAAACTGTTTTTT
CASSKGPACNEKLFF
>NA|NA|TRBV7-3|TRBJ2-5
TGTGCCAGCAGCTTATACGGGGATGAGGAGACCCAGTACTTC
CASSLYGDEETQYF
>NA|TRBD1|TRBV6-9|TRBJ1-1
TGTGCCAGCAGGGCGAACAGGGGCCACACTGAAGCTTTCTTT
CASRANRGHTEAFF
>NA|NA|TRBV12-3/TRBV12-4|TRBJ2-3
TGTGCCAGCATCCCCCGAAGGGGGTCGACAGATGCGGAGTATTTT
CASIPRRGSTDAEYF
>NA|NA|TRBV5-1|TRBJ1-4
TGCGCCAGCAGCTCGAGACCGGGACCTAAGGGGGAAAAACTGTTTTTT
CASSSRPGPKGEKLFF
>NA|NA|TRBV3-1|TRBJ2-4
TGTGCCAGCAGCCAAGATATCCAGGGGGCCAAAAACATTCAGTACTTC
CASSQDIQGAKNIQYF
>NA|TRBD2|TRBV7-2|TRBJ2-7
TGTGCCAGCAGCTCCCGGGGACTACAGTCCTACGAGCAGTACTTC
CASSSRGLQSYEQYF
>few|TRBD1|TRBV6-5|TRBJ2-3
TGTGCCAGCAGTTTAGGACAGGGGGCCCGGTCAGATACGCAGTATTTT
CASSLGQGARSDTQYF
>NA|NA|TRBV3-1|TRBJ2-5
TGTGCCAGCAGCCTCGGGCCGAGCCAGAGAGAGACCCAGTACTTC
CASSLGPSQRETQYF
>NA|TRBD2|TRBV6-2/TRBV6-3|TRBJ2-3
TGTGCCAGCAGTAGAGGGACTAGCTTAGCGGCCTTCACAGATACGCAGTATTTT
CASSRGTSLAAFTDTQYF
>few|TRBD1|TRBV6-1|TRBJ2-3
TGTGCCAGCACTTCGGGACAGGATTCAGATACGCAGTATTTT
CASTSGQDSDTQYF
>few|TRBD1|TRBV20-1|TRBJ2-7
TGCAGTCTCCAGCCCGGGACAGGGCTCGGCGAGCAGTACTTC
CSLQPGTGLGEQYF
>once|NA|TRBV6-1|TRBJ2-5
TGTGCCAGCAGTGAGAGGTTTGAGACCCAGTACTTC
CASSERFETQYF
>NA|TRBD2|TRBV5-1|TRBJ2-7
TGCGCCAGCCGTAGCGGGGGAGCCTCCTACAATGAGCAGTACTTC
CASRSGGASYNEQYF
>few|NA|TRBV30|TRBJ2-5
TGTGCCTGGAGAGGGGACCAAGAGACCCAGTACTTC
CAWRGDQETQYF
>NA|NA|TRBV6-5|TRBJ1-6
TGTGCCAGCAGTTACTCGAAGAGGGATAATTCACCCCTCCACTTT
CASSYSKRDNSPLHF
>NA|TRBD2|TRBV11-3|TRBJ2-3
TGTGCCAGCAGCTCCGGTAGCGGGGCAGATACGCAGTATTTT
CASSSGSGADTQYF
>few|NA|TRBV29-1|TRBJ2-3
TGCAGCGTTGCCAGGGATTCTAGCACAGATACGCAGTATTTT
CSVARDSSTDTQYF
>NA|NA|TRBV20-1|TRBJ1-1
TGCAGTGCTCTCCAGCGGACTGAAGCTTTCTTT
CSALQRTEAFF
>few|NA|TRBV6-5|TRBJ1-2
TGTGCCAGCAGTTACTCGACCAGGGGCGGGAGGACTAACTATGGCTACACCTTC
CASSYSTRGGRTNYGYTF
>few|NA|TRBV2|TRBJ2-7
TGTGCCAGCAGTGCAGCGCACGAGCAGTACTTC
CASSAAHEQYF